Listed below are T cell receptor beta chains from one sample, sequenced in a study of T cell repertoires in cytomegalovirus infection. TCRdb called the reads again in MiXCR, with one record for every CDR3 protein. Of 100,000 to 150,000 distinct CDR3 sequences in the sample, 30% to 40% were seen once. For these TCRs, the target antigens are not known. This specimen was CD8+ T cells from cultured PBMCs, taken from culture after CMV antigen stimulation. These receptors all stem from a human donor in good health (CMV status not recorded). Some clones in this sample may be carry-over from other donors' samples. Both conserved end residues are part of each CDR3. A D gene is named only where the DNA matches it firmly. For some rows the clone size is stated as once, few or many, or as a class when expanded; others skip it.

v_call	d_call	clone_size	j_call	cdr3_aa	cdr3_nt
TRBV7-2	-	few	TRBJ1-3	CASSSAGTSGNTIYF	TGTGCCAGCAGCTCAGCAGGGACCTCTGGAAACACCATATATTTT
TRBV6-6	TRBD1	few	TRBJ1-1	CASRVTTGVNTEAFF	TGTGCCAGCAGGGTTACGACAGGGGTGAACACTGAAGCTTTCTTT
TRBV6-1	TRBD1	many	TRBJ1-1	CASSELVGGQGKTEAFF	TGTGCCAGCAGTGAACTAGTGGGGGGACAGGGGAAAACTGAAGCTTTCTTT
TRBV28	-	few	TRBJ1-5	CASSFRGSLHQPQHF	TGTGCCAGCAGTTTTAGGGGATCCCTTCATCAGCCCCAGCATTTT
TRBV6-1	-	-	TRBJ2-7	CASSERSSVSSYEQYF	TGTGCCAGCAGTGAACGTAGTAGCGTGAGCTCCTACGAGCAGTACTTC
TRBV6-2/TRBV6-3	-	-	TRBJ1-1	CASSYSMGSEAFF	TGTGCCAGCAGTTACTCGATGGGGTCTGAAGCTTTCTTT
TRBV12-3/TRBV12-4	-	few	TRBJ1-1	CASSQRQWNTEAFF	TGTGCCAGCAGCCAGCGACAGTGGAACACTGAAGCTTTCTTT
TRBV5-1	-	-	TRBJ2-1	CASSHGADGYNEQFF	TGCGCCAGCAGCCATGGAGCGGACGGCTACAATGAGCAGTTCTTC
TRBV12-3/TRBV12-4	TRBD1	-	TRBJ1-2	CASSGDRGYGYTF	TGTGCCAGCTCTGGGGACAGGGGGTATGGCTACACCTTC
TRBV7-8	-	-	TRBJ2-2	CASTSLGTGELFF	TGTGCCAGCACCTCGTTGGGGACCGGGGAGCTGTTTTTT
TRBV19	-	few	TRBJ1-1	CASSIRQGEIEAFF	TGTGCCAGTAGTATCCGCCAGGGAGAGATTGAAGCTTTCTTT
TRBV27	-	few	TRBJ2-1	CASSTFYNEQFF	TGTGCCAGCAGTACTTTCTACAATGAGCAGTTCTTC
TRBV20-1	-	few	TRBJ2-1	CSARLVSSYNEQFF	TGCAGTGCTAGGTTGGTGAGCTCCTACAATGAGCAGTTCTTC
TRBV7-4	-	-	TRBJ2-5	CASSAAYQETQYF	TGTGCCAGCAGCGCAGCGTACCAAGAGACCCAGTACTTC
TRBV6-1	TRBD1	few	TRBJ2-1	CASTTGGSYNEQFF	TGTGCCAGCACCACAGGGGGCTCCTACAATGAGCAGTTCTTC
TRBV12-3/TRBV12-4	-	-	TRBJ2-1	CASRGDWLYNEQFF	TGTGCCAGCAGGGGGGACTGGCTGTACAATGAGCAGTTCTTC
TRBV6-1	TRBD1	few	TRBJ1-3	CASSSGQAGNTIYF	TGTGCCAGCAGCTCGGGACAGGCGGGAAACACCATATATTTT
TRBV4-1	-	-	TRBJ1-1	CASSQGRGVDTEAFF	TGCGCCAGCAGCCAAGGACGAGGGGTGGACACTGAAGCTTTCTTT
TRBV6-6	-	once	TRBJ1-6	CASSYLQGVYNSPLHF	TGTGCCAGCAGTTACCTGCAGGGTGTATATAATTCACCCCTCCACTTT
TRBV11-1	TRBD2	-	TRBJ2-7	CASSGRTSGASYEQYF	TGTGCCAGCAGCGGGCGGACTAGCGGGGCCTCCTACGAGCAGTACTTC
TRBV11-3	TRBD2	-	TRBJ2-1	CASSLGTSGGGDEQFF	TGTGCCAGCAGCTTAGGGACTAGCGGGGGGGGGGATGAGCAGTTCTTC
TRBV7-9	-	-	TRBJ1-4	CASRLPGLNEKLFF	TGTGCCAGCCGCTTGCCAGGACTAAATGAAAAACTGTTTTTT
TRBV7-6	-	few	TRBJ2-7	CASSLAGTTYEQYF	TGTGCCAGCAGCTTAGCGGGGACGACCTACGAGCAGTACTTC
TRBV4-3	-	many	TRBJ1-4	CASSQDGLRNEKLFF	TGCGCCAGCAGCCAAGATGGGCTCAGGAATGAAAAACTGTTTTTT
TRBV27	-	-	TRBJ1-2	CASRPGGDYYGYTF	TGTGCCAGCAGGCCGGGGGGGGATTACTATGGCTACACCTTC
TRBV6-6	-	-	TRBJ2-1	CASSTYPQTYNEQFF	TGTGCCAGCAGTACTTATCCCCAGACTTACAATGAGCAGTTCTTC
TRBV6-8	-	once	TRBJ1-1	CASLIPTEAFF	TGTGCCAGCCTAATTCCTACTGAAGCTTTCTTT
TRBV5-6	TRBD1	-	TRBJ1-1	CASSPGQGLSTEAFF	TGTGCCAGCAGCCCCGGACAGGGTTTGAGCACTGAAGCTTTCTTT
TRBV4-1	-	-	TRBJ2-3	CASSQELIGGAITDTQYF	TGCGCCAGCAGCCAAGAGTTGATAGGGGGGGCCATCACAGATACGCAGTATTTT
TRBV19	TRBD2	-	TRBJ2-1	CASCQGLAGGYNEQFF	TGTGCCAGTTGTCAAGGCCTAGCGGGGGGTTACAATGAGCAGTTCTTC
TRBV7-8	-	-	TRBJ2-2	CASSLAAGPHTGELFF	TGTGCCAGCAGCTTAGCGGCCGGGCCCCACACCGGGGAGCTGTTTTTT
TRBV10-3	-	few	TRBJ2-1	CAISDQGYNEQFF	TGTGCCATCAGTGACCAGGGGTACAATGAGCAGTTCTTC
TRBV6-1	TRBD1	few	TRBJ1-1	CASSHVPGQGTNTEAFF	TGTGCCAGCAGCCATGTCCCGGGACAGGGAACGAACACTGAAGCTTTCTTT
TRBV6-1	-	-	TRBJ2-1	CASSEAIYNEQFF	TGTGCCAGCAGTGAAGCGATATACAATGAGCAGTTCTTC
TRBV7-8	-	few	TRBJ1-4	CASSAGQSTNEKLFF	TGTGCCAGCAGCGCTGGACAGTCAACTAATGAAAAACTGTTTTTT
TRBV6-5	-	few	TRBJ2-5	CASSSRGAWETQYF	TGTGCCAGCAGTTCGAGAGGGGCCTGGGAGACCCAGTACTTC
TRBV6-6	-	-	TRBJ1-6	CASSYPSRGPHF	TGTGCCAGCAGTTACCCGAGCCGTGGGCCCCACTTT
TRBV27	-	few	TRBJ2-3	CASSSSGTLGDTQYF	TGTGCCAGCAGTTCATCAGGGACTCTGGGGGATACGCAGTATTTT
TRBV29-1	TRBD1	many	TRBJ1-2	CSASQGTVYGYTF	TGCAGCGCCTCCCAGGGGACAGTCTATGGCTACACCTTC
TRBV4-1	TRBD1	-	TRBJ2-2	CASSHEMDRPGELFF	TGCGCCAGCAGCCATGAAATGGACAGGCCCGGGGAGCTGTTTTTT
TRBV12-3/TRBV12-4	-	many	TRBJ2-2	CASTLRGQITGELFF	TGTGCCAGCACCCTAAGGGGACAAATCACCGGGGAGCTGTTTTTT
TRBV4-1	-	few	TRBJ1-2	CASSHGAGYGYTF	TGCGCCAGCAGCCACGGGGCAGGCTATGGCTACACCTTC
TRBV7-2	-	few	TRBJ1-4	CASSLALWEKLFF	TGTGCCAGCAGCTTAGCTTTATGGGAAAAACTGTTTTTT
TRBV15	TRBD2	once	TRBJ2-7	CATSSFRGLADPAYEQYF	TGTGCCACCAGCAGCTTTAGAGGACTAGCTGATCCGGCCTACGAGCAGTACTTC
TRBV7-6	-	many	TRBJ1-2	CASSLALGDGPPSYGYTF	TGTGCCAGCAGCTTAGCTTTAGGGGACGGCCCACCAAGTTATGGCTACACCTTC
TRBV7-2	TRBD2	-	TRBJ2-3	CASSFTSGGLSTDTQYF	TGTGCCAGCAGCTTTACTAGCGGGGGGCTAAGCACAGATACGCAGTATTTT
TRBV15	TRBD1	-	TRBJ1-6	CATSRAQGANSPLHF	TGTGCCACCAGCAGGGCACAGGGGGCTAATTCACCCCTCCACTTT
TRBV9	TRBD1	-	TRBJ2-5	CASSASRQGMKTQYF	TGTGCCAGCAGCGCATCCCGACAGGGTATGAAGACCCAGTACTTC
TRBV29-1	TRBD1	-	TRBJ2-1	CSVDREYNEQFF	TGCAGCGTGGACAGGGAGTACAATGAGCAGTTCTTC
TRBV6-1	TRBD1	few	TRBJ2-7	CASREPGTVNSYEQYF	TGTGCCAGCAGAGAACCCGGGACAGTTAACTCCTACGAGCAGTACTTC
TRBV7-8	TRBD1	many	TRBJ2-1	CASSLEPPTGVNEQFF	TGTGCCAGCAGCTTAGAACCCCCGACAGGGGTCAATGAGCAGTTCTTC
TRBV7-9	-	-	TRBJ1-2	CASSAMRSSYGYTF	TGTGCCAGCAGCGCCATGCGGTCCTCCTATGGCTACACCTTC
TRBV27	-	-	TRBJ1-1	CASLPPPWEGGDTEAFF	TGTGCCAGTCTACCACCCCCGTGGGAGGGAGGGGACACTGAAGCTTTCTTT
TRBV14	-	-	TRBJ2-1	CASSLSGFWDEQFF	TGTGCCAGCAGCCTCTCCGGGTTTTGGGATGAGCAGTTCTTC
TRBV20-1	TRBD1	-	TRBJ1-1	CSAAQGGTEAFF	TGCAGTGCAGCACAGGGGGGCACTGAAGCTTTCTTT
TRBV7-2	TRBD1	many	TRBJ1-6	CASSPGQGYSPLHF	TGTGCCAGCAGCCCGGGACAGGGGTATTCACCCCTCCACTTT
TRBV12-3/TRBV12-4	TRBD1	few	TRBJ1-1	CASRPTGGYTEAFF	TGTGCCAGCAGGCCTACAGGGGGCTACACTGAAGCTTTCTTT
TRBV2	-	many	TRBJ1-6	CASRTGNSSPLHF	TGTGCCAGCAGGACAGGCAACTCTTCACCCCTCCACTTT
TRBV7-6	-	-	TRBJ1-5	CASSSARGQPQHF	TGTGCCAGCAGCTCAGCACGCGGGCAGCCCCAGCATTTT